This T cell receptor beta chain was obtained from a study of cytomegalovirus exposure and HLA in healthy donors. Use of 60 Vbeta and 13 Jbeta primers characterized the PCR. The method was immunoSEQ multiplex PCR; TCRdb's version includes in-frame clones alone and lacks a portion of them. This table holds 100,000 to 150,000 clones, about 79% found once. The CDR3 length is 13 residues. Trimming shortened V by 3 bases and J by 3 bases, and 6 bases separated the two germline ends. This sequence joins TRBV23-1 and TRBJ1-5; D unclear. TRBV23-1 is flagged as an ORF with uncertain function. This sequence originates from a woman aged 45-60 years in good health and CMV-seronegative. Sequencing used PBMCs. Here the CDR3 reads CASSQGHNQPQHF. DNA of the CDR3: TGCGCCAGCAGTCAGGGCCACAATCAGCCCCAGCATTTT.